This T cell receptor (beta chain) was sequenced in a study of HIV-infected patients and healthy controls (dated by TCRdb to the mid-2010s). For the study in its entirety: CD4 counts were modestly but significantly increased in 14 of 16 patients after three months of therapy, but they remained below normal ranges. CD8 counts did not change consistently during early therapy, while the CD4:CD8 ratio increased slightly. Overall T-cell lymphocytopenia was not observed in the patients, and no significant difference from controls was found in total CDR3 counts per chain. Whether deep TCR repertoire sequencing of small blood samples from HIV patients could capture immune perturbation and reconstitution was tested in the study. An undetectable viral load was attained by 11 of 16 patients by the second bleed and by all patients after a further year of therapy. Study-wide findings and limitations: In the study, no determination of donor HLA types was made. The study cohorts differed slightly in age and sex profile, but those differences did not account for the observed differences in diversity. In size-matched repertoire data, the apparent post-therapy recovery of the Gini index in HIV-infected patients was not replicated. Oligoclonality may be reflected in the significantly higher mean Gini indices of HIV-infected repertoires compared with controls. Pairing of alpha and beta chains was not determined in the samples. More CDR3s were shared between individuals among healthy controls than among HIV+ patients, as measured by Jaccard index and by the count of highly shared sequences. MAIT cell alpha-chain CDR3s were present at high frequency in healthy controls but severely depleted in HIV+ repertoires. HIV-associated CDR3s exhibited a significant reduction in frequency during therapy, whereas CMV-associated CDR3s exhibited no significant change, although the majority increased in frequency. Mean usage differed significantly between HIV-infected patients and controls for eight alpha and eight beta V genes. Unequal numbers of distinct sequences between patients and controls complicated comparisons, and size-matching overweighted rare events from HIV-infected data. Only roughly 14 weeks of therapy was reflected in the treated samples, a period arguably too short to observe immune reconstitution given low adult thymic output. Compared with untreated HIV+ repertoires, healthy control repertoires had roughly threefold more distinct CDR3s and a higher Shannon diversity. Sequencing depth was restricted by the use of whole blood, which also prevented the dynamics of distinct T-cell subpopulations from being separated. Processing was restricted to sixteen HIV-infected individuals, which the authors judged to be a major constraint on the generalizability of the findings.

Trimming costs V 8 bases and J 5 bases, and their ends lie 21 bases apart. Via the germline V gene, CDR1 is SGHDN and CDR2 FVKESK. Spanning cysteine to phenylalanine, the CDR3 consists of 15 amino acids. Only the CDR3 DNA stays, 45 bases, in frame from base 1. Roughly 510 ng RNA was reverse transcribed with SuperScript III using primers against the alpha and beta constant regions. Alpha and beta chain libraries were generated separately via chain-specific third strand synthesis with multiplexing indices. In the protocol, all rearrangements within a chain were amplified with a single primer pair so that primer bias was avoided, and molecular barcodes were added to each cDNA molecule. T4 RNA Ligase 1 joined purified cDNA to a 5' RACE adapter that carried a random hexamer and the SP2 sequencing primer site. Second strand synthesis was performed with Phusion polymerase and primed from the SP2 site, and slow temperature ramps were applied to favor optimal annealing. The 12-nucleotide barcode on each molecule comprised two random hexamer sequences, both introduced before amplification and concatenated. A brief initial PCR introduced P5 and P7 adapter elements together with a second index, and a roughly 22-cycle amplification PCR using P5s and P7 primers was subsequently performed. A total of around 27 PCR cycles were applied to the libraries, which were quantified on a Qubit, sized on a Bioanalyzer, and diluted to about 3.8 nM. Sequencing of the normalized libraries was performed on an Illumina MiSeq with 2 x 250 paired-end kits. Reverse transcription reactions were cleaned up on MinElute columns and eluted into around 10 ul Tris-Cl. Adapter ligations ran for 20 to 25 hours at 16 degrees C and were afterwards cleaned with AMPure XP beads at a 1:1 ratio. The authors' pipeline ran thus. A modified Decombinator that output V, J, insert and barcode information was used to process the demultiplexed FASTQ files. Sequences that shared a barcode but differed from the dominant sequence were treated as errors and discarded, and barcodes were clustered at Levenshtein distance 3 and counted to estimate the original cDNA molecules. The R packages ineq, vegan, igraph and RCytoscape were used for downstream analyses, with IMGT nomenclature and CDR3 definitions applied. V gene usage was calculated across distinct sequences, with every TCR tallied a single time to avoid skew from clonal expansion. Within a donor, similarity networks joined unique CDR3 amino acid sequences in every case where two of them were separated by a single Levenshtein edit. The authors compiled published HIV-specific CDR3s (about 100 alpha, more than 650 beta) and CMV-specific CDR3s (around 14 alpha, roughly 250 beta) and searched for them in the repertoires. Lower sequence numbers were not the cause of the decreased diversity in patients, as random subsampling to size-matched repertoires showed. TCRdb ran its own pipeline on the public reads, namely fastp trimming at Q25 and MiXCR clone calling, and kept in-frame beta chains. CDR3 protein duplicates are merged, each entry listing the most common genes and DNA. TCRdb, rather than the study authors, made the V and J calls. For this sample there are more than 4,000 distinct CDR3 sequences; roughly 20% appear just once. The top ten clonotypes cover roughly 29% of the sample.

Follow-up blood was drawn from HIV-infected patients roughly three months, about 14 weeks, after the initiation of antiretroviral therapy. Whole blood was used without cell fractionation, so all unsorted peripheral T cells were reflected in the repertoire. For RNA extraction, an approximately 2.5 ml sample of peripheral blood was drawn into Tempus tubes. Enrollment excluded patients who had febrile or AIDS-related illness, tumors, hepatitis B or C coinfection, immunomodulatory therapy, recent vaccination or treatment interruptions. The TURBO-DNase kit was used to remove leftover genomic DNA, and GLOBINclear was used to deplete globin mRNA. By how much of the sample it makes up, this clonotype is medium-sized (0.01 to 0.1%). Its antigen target is currently unknown. Per-base qualities were not stored, and no clone one base away is much larger.

The chain was built from TRBV14 and TRBJ1-1, with a weak D call of TRBD1 (6 bases match). The sequence came from an adult with HIV infection. The sequences come from blood, collected during antiretroviral therapy. The CDR3 sequence is CASFRRGLRSTEAFF. The nucleotide sequence is given as TGTGCCAGCTTTCGACGGGGGCTACGCTCGACTGAAGCTTTCTTT. Beyond the CDR3, the reference TRBV14 and TRBJ1-1 genes provide the residues; the full variable domain reads: EAGVTQFPSHSVIEKGQTVTLRCDPISGHDNLYWYRRVMGKEIKFLLHFVKESKQDESGMPNNRFLAERTGGTYSTLKVQPAELEDSGVYFCASFRRGLRSTEAFFGQGTRLTVV.